This T cell receptor beta chain originates from a study of Ad26.COV2.S vaccination and SARS-CoV-2 variants. Study information: Among those in the COV1001 Ad26.COV2.S trial arm was the donor. Doses of Ad26.COV2.S were injected into muscle once or twice, 56 days apart.

Treatment denoted: around 19 received Ad26.COV2.S at low or high dose, single or two shots; five or six received placebo; per-sample allocation not given. Sampling occurred on day 63 after the first vaccine or placebo injection. At a Boston site, the person donating was an adult of 18-55 years. Findings of the study overall: From the TCR breadth and depth analyses, total T cell responses may have been underestimated.

The CDR3 is made up of 16 amino acids. CDR1 is MDHEN and CDR2 is SYDVKM in the germline V gene. V lost 2 bases and J lost 0, with 8 bases in between. Profiled with immunoSEQ multiplex PCR; TCRdb holds only in-frame clones, not every one. The table shows around 320,000 clones, with roughly 86% occurring only once. Notes on this clone: As yet, its antigen is unknown.

This TCR was recovered from a person between 18 and 60 years old who received the Ad26.COV2.S COVID-19 vaccine or a placebo. Sequencing used peripheral blood, obtained in a trial of Ad26.COV2.S vaccine versus placebo. The chain carries TRBV28 and TRBJ1-6; D perhaps matches TRBD1 (5 bases). CDR3 sequence reads: CASSLDRTSYNSPLHF. In nucleotides, the CDR3 is TGTGCCAGCAGTTTAGACAGAACCTCCTATAATTCACCCCTCCACTTT. The full variable domain, in which reference TRBV28 and TRBJ1-6 provide the parts outside the CDR3, is DVKVTQSSRYLVKRTGEKVFLECVQDMDHENMFWYRQDPGLGLRLIYFSYDVKMKEKGDIPEGYSVSREKKERFSLILESASTNQTSMYLCASSLDRTSYNSPLHFGNGTRLTVT.